This T cell receptor beta chain was recovered during a study of shared T cell receptors in the human thymus. This clone was detected only a few times. TCRdb keeps only in-frame clones here, not all; method: immunoSEQ multiplex PCR. The repertoire holds 640,000 or so clones, around 87% seen once, with about 0.0094% in the top ten. The CDR3 is 12 amino acids. The germline V gene has CDR1 WNHNN and CDR2 SYGVQD (reference sequence). V lost 8 bases and J lost 10, with 14 bases in between. The same sample was also used in a study of human thymus T cells. That work states: Highly overlapping thymic repertoires in unrelated individuals were reported by related research.

The V gene is TRBV10-1, the J gene TRBJ1-4; perhaps TRBD1 as D (6 bases). The clonotype comes from a boy younger than two with a congenital heart defect. Source material: thymocytes. In DNA form, the CDR3 reads TGCGCCAGCTCCTCACAGGGTGGAAAACTGTTTTTT. It codes for CASSSQGGKLFF.